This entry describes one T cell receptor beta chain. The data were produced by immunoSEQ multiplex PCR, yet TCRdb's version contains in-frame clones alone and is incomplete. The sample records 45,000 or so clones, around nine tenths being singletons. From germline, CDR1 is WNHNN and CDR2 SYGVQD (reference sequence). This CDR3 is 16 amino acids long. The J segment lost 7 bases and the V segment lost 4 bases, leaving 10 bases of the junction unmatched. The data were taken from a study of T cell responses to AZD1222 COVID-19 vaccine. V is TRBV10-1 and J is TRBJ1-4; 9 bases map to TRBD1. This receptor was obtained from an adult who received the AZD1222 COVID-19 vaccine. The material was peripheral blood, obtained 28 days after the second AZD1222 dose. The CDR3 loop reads CASSARTGDEIEKLFF. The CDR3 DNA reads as TGCGCCAGCAGTGCTAGGACAGGGGACGAGATTGAAAAACTGTTTTTT.